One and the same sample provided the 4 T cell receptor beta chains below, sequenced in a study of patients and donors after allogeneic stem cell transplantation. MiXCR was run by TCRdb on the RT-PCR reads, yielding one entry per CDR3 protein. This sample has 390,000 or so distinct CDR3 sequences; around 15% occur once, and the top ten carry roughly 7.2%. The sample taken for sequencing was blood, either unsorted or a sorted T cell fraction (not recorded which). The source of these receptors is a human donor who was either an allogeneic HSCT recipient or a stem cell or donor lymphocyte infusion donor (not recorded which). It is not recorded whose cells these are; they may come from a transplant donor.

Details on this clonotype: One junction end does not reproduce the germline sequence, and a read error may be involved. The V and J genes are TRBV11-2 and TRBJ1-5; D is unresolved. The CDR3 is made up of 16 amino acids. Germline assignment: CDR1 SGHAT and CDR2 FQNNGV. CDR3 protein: CAGSLRSGMSNQPQHF. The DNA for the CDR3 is TGTGCCGGCAGCTTACGAAGTGGGATGAGCAATCAGCCCCAGCATTTT.

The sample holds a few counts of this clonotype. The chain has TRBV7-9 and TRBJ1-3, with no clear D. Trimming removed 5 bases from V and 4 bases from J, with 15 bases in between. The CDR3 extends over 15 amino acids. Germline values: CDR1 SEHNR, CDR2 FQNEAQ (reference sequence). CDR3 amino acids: CASSVPGLGGNTIYF. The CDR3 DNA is TGTGCCAGCAGCGTTCCCGGACTGGGGGGAAACACCATATATTTT.

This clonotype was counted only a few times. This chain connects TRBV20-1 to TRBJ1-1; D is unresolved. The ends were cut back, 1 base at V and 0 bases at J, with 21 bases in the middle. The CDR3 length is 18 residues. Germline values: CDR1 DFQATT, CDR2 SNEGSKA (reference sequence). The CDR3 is CSARAPRGRRVMNTEAFF. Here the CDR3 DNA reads TGCAGTGCTAGAGCCCCTCGAGGGCGAAGGGTAATGAACACTGAAGCTTTCTTT.

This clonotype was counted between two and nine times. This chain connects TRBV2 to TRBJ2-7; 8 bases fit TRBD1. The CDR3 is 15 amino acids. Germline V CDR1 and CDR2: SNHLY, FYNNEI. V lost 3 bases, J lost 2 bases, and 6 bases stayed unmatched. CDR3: CASSDGQGFPYEQYF. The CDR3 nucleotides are TGTGCCAGCAGTGACGGACAGGGCTTCCCCTACGAGCAGTACTTC.